The rows below give T cell receptor beta chains drawn from one sample of a study of naive and memory T cell subsets. TCRdb redid the calling of the 5' RACE reads with MiXCR, one entry per CDR3 protein. In the table there are roughly 60,000 distinct CDR3 sequences, 7.2% of which are singletons. The receptors were gathered from a male donor in good health. Both conserved end residues are part of each CDR3. The order of the fields is D gene, V gene, J gene, clone size, CDR3 DNA, CDR3 protein. The D gene is left open where the match is weak. Size values are once, few and many counts, or a class for expanded clones, and some rows have none.

d_call: TRBD2; v_call: TRBV20-1; j_call: TRBJ2-1; clone_size: many; cdr3_nt: TGCAGTGCTATCGGACTAGCCGCGAGCTCCTACAATGAGCAGTTCTTC; cdr3_aa: CSAIGLAASSYNEQFF
d_call: NA; v_call: TRBV5-1; j_call: TRBJ2-7; clone_size: many; cdr3_nt: TGCGCCAGCAGCGGGGGGCTGTACGAGCAGTACTTC; cdr3_aa: CASSGGLYEQYF
d_call: NA; v_call: TRBV20-1; j_call: TRBJ2-6; clone_size: NA; cdr3_nt: TGCAGTGCTAGTAGGAGTAAGAACAGGGAGGGGAACCTCTTTTCCAACGTCCTGACTTTC; cdr3_aa: CSASRSKNREGNLFSNVLTF
d_call: NA; v_call: TRBV6-5; j_call: TRBJ2-5; clone_size: NA; cdr3_nt: TGTGCCAGCATACCGAGGGCCGGGACCGCGTATGAGTACTTC; cdr3_aa: CASIPRAGTAYEYF
d_call: NA; v_call: TRBV19; j_call: TRBJ1-1; clone_size: few; cdr3_nt: TGTGCCAGTAGTGGCGAGGGCGCGAACACTGAAGCTTTCTTT; cdr3_aa: CASSGEGANTEAFF
d_call: TRBD1; v_call: TRBV7-6; j_call: TRBJ2-1; clone_size: many; cdr3_nt: TGTGCCAGCAGCTCGCGAGGGGGCGGGAATGAGCAGTTCTTC; cdr3_aa: CASSSRGGGNEQFF
d_call: NA; v_call: TRBV5-4; j_call: TRBJ1-1; clone_size: NA; cdr3_nt: TGTGCCAGCAGCTCTCCTCTGGACACTGAAGCTTTCTTT; cdr3_aa: CASSSPLDTEAFF
d_call: NA; v_call: TRBV6-6; j_call: TRBJ1-2; clone_size: NA; cdr3_nt: TGTGCCAGCAGTTACTCGACTACCCAGGGAGAAGTTTACTATGGCTACACCTTC; cdr3_aa: CASSYSTTQGEVYYGYTF
d_call: NA; v_call: TRBV5-1; j_call: TRBJ2-7; clone_size: many; cdr3_nt: TGCGCCAGCAGCTTGGGCGCGCAGGGACCTGCGGACGAGCAGTACTTC; cdr3_aa: CASSLGAQGPADEQYF
d_call: NA; v_call: TRBV7-9; j_call: TRBJ2-5; clone_size: NA; cdr3_nt: TGTGCCAGCAGCTCTCCGGCTCAGGGCTCAAGGCAAGAGACCCAGTACTTC; cdr3_aa: CASSSPAQGSRQETQYF
d_call: NA; v_call: TRBV12-3/TRBV12-4; j_call: TRBJ2-4; clone_size: many; cdr3_nt: TGTGCCAGCAGTTTAGTTCCGCCCCGGAACATTCAGTACTTC; cdr3_aa: CASSLVPPRNIQYF
d_call: TRBD1; v_call: TRBV25-1; j_call: TRBJ2-7; clone_size: many; cdr3_nt: TGTGCCAGCAGTGGGACAGGGTATAACGAGCAGTACTTC; cdr3_aa: CASSGTGYNEQYF
d_call: TRBD2; v_call: TRBV10-3; j_call: TRBJ2-3; clone_size: many; cdr3_nt: TGTGCCATCAGTGCGGCGGGCGGGAGGAAAGATACGCAGTATTTT; cdr3_aa: CAISAAGGRKDTQYF
d_call: TRBD1; v_call: TRBV19; j_call: TRBJ1-2; clone_size: NA; cdr3_nt: TGTGCCAGTAGTCCCGCGGACAGGGCGGGCTATGGCTACACCTTC; cdr3_aa: CASSPADRAGYGYTF
d_call: NA; v_call: TRBV12-3/TRBV12-4; j_call: TRBJ1-1; clone_size: few; cdr3_nt: TGTGCCAGCAGTCAAGGACAGAGAGCCCCTGAAGCTTTCTTT; cdr3_aa: CASSQGQRAPEAFF
d_call: NA; v_call: TRBV20-1; j_call: TRBJ1-5; clone_size: many; cdr3_nt: TGCAGTGCTATTCGGGGTGCGGATCAGCCCCAGCATTTT; cdr3_aa: CSAIRGADQPQHF
d_call: TRBD1; v_call: TRBV18; j_call: TRBJ2-7; clone_size: few; cdr3_nt: TGTGCCAGCTCACCCGGGACAGTCTACGAGCAGTACTTC; cdr3_aa: CASSPGTVYEQYF
d_call: TRBD1; v_call: TRBV10-3; j_call: TRBJ2-3; clone_size: NA; cdr3_nt: TGTGCCATCAGTGCCGATCGGACAGGGGGCGGCGGAACCACAGATACGCAGTATTTT; cdr3_aa: CAISADRTGGGGTTDTQYF
d_call: NA; v_call: TRBV12-5; j_call: TRBJ2-7; clone_size: NA; cdr3_nt: TGTGCTAGTGGTCTCCTTGCCGAGCAGTACTTC; cdr3_aa: CASGLLAEQYF
d_call: NA; v_call: TRBV5-1; j_call: TRBJ2-7; clone_size: many; cdr3_nt: TGCGCCAGCAGCTTCGCAGGGTTGGGACTCTACGAGCAGTACTTC; cdr3_aa: CASSFAGLGLYEQYF
d_call: NA; v_call: TRBV7-6; j_call: TRBJ2-2; clone_size: NA; cdr3_nt: TGTGCCAGCAGCTCTCCCGCCACGGGGGCCCTTACTAACACCGGGGAGCTGTTTTTT; cdr3_aa: CASSSPATGALTNTGELFF
d_call: NA; v_call: TRBV11-2; j_call: TRBJ1-1; clone_size: many; cdr3_nt: TGTGCCAGCAGCCTCGATAGGGCGGGGCCGCGCGAAGCTTTCTTT; cdr3_aa: CASSLDRAGPREAFF
d_call: TRBD2; v_call: TRBV5-1; j_call: TRBJ2-5; clone_size: NA; cdr3_nt: TGCGCCAGCAGCAAATATACCGGGACTAGCGGGAGGAAGACCCAGTACTTC; cdr3_aa: CASSKYTGTSGRKTQYF
d_call: TRBD2; v_call: TRBV20-1; j_call: TRBJ2-2; clone_size: few; cdr3_nt: TGCAGTGCTATGTACCCGGGACTAGCGGGAGTAGGCACCGGGGAGCTGTTTTTT; cdr3_aa: CSAMYPGLAGVGTGELFF
d_call: NA; v_call: TRBV12-3/TRBV12-4; j_call: TRBJ1-3; clone_size: many; cdr3_nt: TGTGCCAGCAGGTCTACGGGGCTAGGAAACACCATATATTTT; cdr3_aa: CASRSTGLGNTIYF
d_call: TRBD2; v_call: TRBV3-1; j_call: TRBJ2-1; clone_size: few; cdr3_nt: TGTGCCAGCAGCCAAGATAGTACTAGCGGGATCTACAATGAGCAGTTCTTC; cdr3_aa: CASSQDSTSGIYNEQFF
d_call: NA; v_call: TRBV7-6; j_call: TRBJ2-2; clone_size: few; cdr3_nt: TGTGCCAGCAGCTTAGACCAGGCCCGGGAGCTGTTTTTT; cdr3_aa: CASSLDQARELFF
d_call: NA; v_call: TRBV20-1; j_call: TRBJ2-5; clone_size: many; cdr3_nt: TGCAGTGCTAGATTGGAGGGACAATTCCAAGAGACCCAGTACTTC; cdr3_aa: CSARLEGQFQETQYF
d_call: NA; v_call: TRBV6-2/TRBV6-3; j_call: TRBJ1-1; clone_size: NA; cdr3_nt: TGTGCCAGTCAAATCAGGGGTCTCACTGAAGCTTTCTTT; cdr3_aa: CASQIRGLTEAFF
d_call: NA; v_call: TRBV12-3/TRBV12-4; j_call: TRBJ2-7; clone_size: many; cdr3_nt: TGTGCCAGCAGTCCACCCTACAGAGTTTACGAGCAGTACTTC; cdr3_aa: CASSPPYRVYEQYF
d_call: NA; v_call: TRBV12-5; j_call: TRBJ1-1; clone_size: many; cdr3_nt: TGTGCTAGTGGTCGTTCCTGGGAGAACACTGAAGCTTTCTTT; cdr3_aa: CASGRSWENTEAFF
d_call: NA; v_call: TRBV20-1; j_call: TRBJ2-5; clone_size: NA; cdr3_nt: TGCAGTGCTAGAGGGGCTAGCCTGCAAGAGACCCAGTACTTC; cdr3_aa: CSARGASLQETQYF
d_call: NA; v_call: TRBV6-5; j_call: TRBJ1-5; clone_size: many; cdr3_nt: TGTGCCAGCAGCCCAACTTTTGATCAGCCCCAGCATTTT; cdr3_aa: CASSPTFDQPQHF
d_call: NA; v_call: TRBV29-1; j_call: TRBJ2-3; clone_size: many; cdr3_nt: TGCAGCGTTGAAGATCGTACGACTAGGGCGGATACGCAGTATTTT; cdr3_aa: CSVEDRTTRADTQYF
d_call: NA; v_call: TRBV3-1; j_call: TRBJ2-1; clone_size: NA; cdr3_nt: TGTGCCAGCAGCCAAGATGGGGGGCCTGAGCAGTTCTTC; cdr3_aa: CASSQDGGPEQFF